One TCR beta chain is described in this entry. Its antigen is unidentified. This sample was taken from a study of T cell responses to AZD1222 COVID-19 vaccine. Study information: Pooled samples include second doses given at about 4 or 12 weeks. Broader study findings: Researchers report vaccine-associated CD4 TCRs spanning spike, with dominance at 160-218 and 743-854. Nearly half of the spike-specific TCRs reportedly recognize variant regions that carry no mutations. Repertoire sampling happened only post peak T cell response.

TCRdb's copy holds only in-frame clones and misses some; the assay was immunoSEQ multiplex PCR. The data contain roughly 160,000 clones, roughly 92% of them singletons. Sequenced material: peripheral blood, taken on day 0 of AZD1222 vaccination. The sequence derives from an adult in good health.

CDR3 residues: CASSPGTFGNTIYF. The CDR3 nucleotides are TGTGCCAGCAGCCCCGGGACATTTGGAAACACCATATATTTT. The chain is built from TRBV11-1 and TRBJ1-3, with D perhaps TRBD1 (6 bases). The CDR3 consists of 14 residues. From germline, CDR1 is SGHAT and CDR2 FQDESV (reference sequence). Trimming shortened V by 5 bases and J by 3 bases, and 11 bases separated the two germline ends.